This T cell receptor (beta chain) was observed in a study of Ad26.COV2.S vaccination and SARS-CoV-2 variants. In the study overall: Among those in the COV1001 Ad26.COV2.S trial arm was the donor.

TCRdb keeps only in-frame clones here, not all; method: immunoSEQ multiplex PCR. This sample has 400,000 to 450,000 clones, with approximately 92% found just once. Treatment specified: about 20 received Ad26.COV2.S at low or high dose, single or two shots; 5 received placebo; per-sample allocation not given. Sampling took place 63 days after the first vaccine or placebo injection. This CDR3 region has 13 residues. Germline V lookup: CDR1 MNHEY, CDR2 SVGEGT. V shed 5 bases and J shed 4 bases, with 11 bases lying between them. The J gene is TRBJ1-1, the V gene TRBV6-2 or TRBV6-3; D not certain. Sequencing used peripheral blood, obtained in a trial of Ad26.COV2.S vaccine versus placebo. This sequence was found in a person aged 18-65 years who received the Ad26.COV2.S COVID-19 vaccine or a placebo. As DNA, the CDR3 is TGTGCCAGCAGTCTTGGGGTGGCCACTGAAGCTTTCTTT. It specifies CASSLGVATEAFF.